The 27 T cell receptor beta chains reported below all come from one sample, sequenced in a study of CD8+CD57+ T cells in acquired aplastic anemia. Genomic DNA acted as the template from which TCR beta VDJ combination and CDR3 sequence profiling were carried out. Using its own MiXCR run on the reads, TCRdb lists one record per CDR3 protein. The sample shows a few hundred thousand distinct CDR3 sequences, 82% of them seen only once. All patients picked for sequencing had shown, by flow cytometry, an expansion of CD8+CD57+ cells. Material for sequencing was sorted CD4+, CD8+, or CD8+CD57+ T cells (not recorded which) from PBMCs. Source of these receptors: a human donor with aplastic anemia.

J is TRBJ2-7 and V is TRBV5-6, with D tentatively TRBD2 (6 bases). CDR1 and CDR2 from the germline V gene are SGHDT and YYEEEE. The CDR3 is 14 residues long. V was pared by 0 bases and J by 2 bases, with 9 bases between. Here the CDR3 reads CASSLGRDAYEQYF. CDR3 DNA: TGTGCCAGCAGCTTGGGGAGGGACGCCTACGAGCAGTACTTC.

V and J are TRBV7-6 and TRBJ1-6, with 9 bases identical to TRBD1. V shed 4 bases and J 7 bases; nucleotides not matched to a gene: 14. There are 18 residues in the CDR3. Germline CDR1 SGHVS, CDR2 FNYEAQ. CDR3: CASSSVTGTGLLNSPLHF. The CDR3 region has the DNA TGTGCCAGCAGCTCTGTCACCGGGACAGGGCTACTCAATTCACCCCTCCACTTT.

The chain is built from TRBV11-2 and TRBJ1-5, with 10 bases lining up with TRBD1. Trimming removed 3 bases from V and 0 bases from J; junction bases left unmatched: 2. This CDR3 region has 16 residues. Germline CDR1 and CDR2: SGHAT and FQNNGV. Here the CDR3 DNA reads TGTGCCAGCAGCTTGGGGACAGGGGCTAGCAATCAGCCCCAGCATTTT. This gives the protein CASSLGTGASNQPQHF.

The CDR3 DNA sequence: TGTGCCAGTAGTACTCCGGGACAGCCCGATCAGCCCCAGCATTTT. Its translation is CASSTPGQPDQPQHF. The J gene is TRBJ1-5, the V gene TRBV19; 7 nucleotides line up with TRBD1. Trimming took 4 bases from V and 5 from J; bases not matched to a gene: 8. Germline loops: CDR1 LNHDA, CDR2 SQIVND (reference sequence). The CDR3 length is 15 residues.

This clonotype was counted many times. The chain uses TRBV20-1 and TRBJ2-7; the D is unclear. Germline V lookup: CDR1 DFQATT, CDR2 SNEGSKA (reference sequence). With 1 base removed from V and 0 bases from J, the gap between germline ends came to 7 bases. CDR3 length equals 13 residues. DNA of the CDR3: TGCAGTGCTAGAGGAGAGGACTCCTACGAGCAGTACGTC. It encodes CSARGEDSYEQYV.

This rearrangement joins TRBV7-2 to TRBJ1-1; 7 nucleotides align to TRBD1. Germline V gene lookup returns CDR1 SGHTA and CDR2 FQGNSA. J was trimmed by 1 base and V by 4 bases; bases with no gene match: 6. The CDR3 sequence is 15 residues long. This CDR3 is CASSSQGVGNTEAFF. CDR3 DNA sequence: TGTGCCAGCAGCTCCCAGGGGGTTGGGAACACTGAAGCTTTCTTT. The full variable domain, its missing parts supplied by reference TRBV7-2 and TRBJ1-1, is GAGVSQSPSNKVTEKGKDVELRCDPISGHTALYWYRQSLGQGLEFLIYFQGNSAPDKSGLPSDRFSAERTGGSVSTLTIQRTQQEDSAVYLCASSSQGVGNTEAFFGQGTRLTVV.

V usage is TRBV7-8 and J usage is TRBJ2-7; maybe TRBD2 (6 bases). The CDR3 is 18 residues long. Germline CDR1 is SGHVS and CDR2 is FQNEAQ. V shed 0 bases and J shed 3 bases, with 21 bases lying between them. CDR3 in amino acids: CASSLAGGANTQYYEQYV. Here the CDR3 DNA reads TGTGCCAGCAGCTTAGCGGGAGGCGCGAATACCCAGTACTACGAGCAGTACGTC.

This clonotype came up once. This sequence joins TRBV7-2 and TRBJ2-5; 7 bases match TRBD2. The V gene end was trimmed by 6 bases and the J gene end by 4 bases; junction bases not matched to a gene: 8. The V gene's germline CDR1 is SGHTA and CDR2 FQGNSA. The CDR3 extends over 14 amino acids. This CDR3 reads CASSQPAGRETQYF. CDR3 DNA: TGTGCCAGCAGTCAGCCAGCGGGGAGAGAGACCCAGTACTTC.

This rearrangement joins TRBV10-3 to TRBJ2-1; D unresolved. The CDR3 is 15 residues long. V lost 6 bases, J lost 2 bases, and 14 bases lay in between. The germline V gene encodes CDR1 ENHRY and CDR2 SYGVKD. The CDR3 loop is CAISSRTSAYNEQFF. The DNA for the CDR3 is TGTGCCATCAGCAGTCGCACGTCGGCCTACAATGAGCAGTTCTTC.

The chain recombines TRBV5-4 with TRBJ2-3; the match to TRBD2 covers 10 bases. The trim removed 2 bases at V and 4 bases at J, leaving 4 bases unmatched. There are 15 residues in the CDR3. Per the germline V gene, CDR1 is SGHNT and CDR2 is YYREEE (reference sequence). CDR3 region: CASSFPSGGPDTQYF. The CDR3 region has the DNA TGTGCCAGCAGCTTTCCTAGCGGGGGACCAGATACGCAGTATTTT. Full variable domain (remainder filled in from reference TRBV5-4 and TRBJ2-3): ETGVTQSPTHLIKTRGQQVTLRCSSQSGHNTVSWYQQALGQGPQFIFQYYREEENGRGNFPPRFSGLQFPNYSSELNVNALELDDSALYLCASSFPSGGPDTQYFGPGTRLTVL.

In this sample, this clonotype turned up many times. The chain employs TRBV5-5 and TRBJ2-3; D gene unclear. V was cut by 1 base and J by 6 bases, with 12 bases left in between. Germline loops: CDR1 SGHKS, CDR2 YYEKEE (reference sequence). There are 14 residues in the CDR3. CDR3 sequence (DNA): TGTGCCAGCAGCTTGTTAGACCGTCCCGATACGCAGTATTTT. Translating it yields CASSLLDRPDTQYF.

As regards this clonotype: This is likely a read error, given that the CDR3 carries no conserved phenylalanine or tryptophan at its end. The DNA is omitted, as the CDR3 cannot be located on it reliably, and the CDR3 follows TCRdb's listing. This chain connects TRBV7-2 to TRBJ2-3; TRBD1, the table's D call, lacks a check against the DNA. Looked up from germline, CDR1 is SGHTA and CDR2 is FQGNSA. The CDR3 extends over 13 residues, inclusive of both ends. CDR3 residues: CASSNAQGDQQSQ.

The rearrangement links TRBV5-6 to TRBJ2-1; D may correspond to TRBD1 or TRBD2 (5 bases each). Germline V gene data show CDR1 as SGHDT and CDR2 as YYEEEE. The V and J ends lost 4 bases and 3 bases respectively, with 17 bases between them. The CDR3 consists of 16 residues. The CDR3 sequence: CASSLASGGYYNEQFF. CDR3 nucleotide sequence: TGTGCCAGCAGCCTGGCTAGTGGGGGATACTACAATGAGCAGTTCTTC.

The chain links TRBV15 to TRBJ1-2; no reliable D call. This CDR3 contains 15 residues. V was cut by 5 bases and J by 7 bases, with 20 bases left in between. Germline CDR1 LNHNV, CDR2 YYDKDF (reference sequence). The DNA for the CDR3 is TGTGCCACCAGCCGCAGTAGGGAAGGTTTCTCTGGCTACACCTTC. It encodes CATSRSREGFSGYTF.

J is TRBJ2-7 and V is TRBV7-2; D may correspond to TRBD1 or TRBD2 (5 bases each). The germline V and J ends were trimmed by 5 bases and 0 bases, with 11 bases remaining between them. This CDR3 is built from 14 residues. In germline, CDR1 is SGHTA, CDR2 FQGNSA. The CDR3 DNA follows: TGTGCCAGCAGCCCCCGGGGACGCTCCTACGAGCAGTACTTC. It yields the protein CASSPRGRSYEQYF. The complete variable domain, with remaining parts taken from reference TRBV7-2 and TRBJ2-7, reads GAGVSQSPSNKVTEKGKDVELRCDPISGHTALYWYRQSLGQGLEFLIYFQGNSAPDKSGLPSDRFSAERTGGSVSTLTIQRTQQEDSAVYLCASSPRGRSYEQYFGPGTRLTVT.

This clonotype showed up just once. This CDR3 reads CASSPSTDNQPQHQYF. The CDR3, as DNA: TGTGCCAGCAGCCCCTCGACAGACAATCAGCCCCAGCATCAGTATTTT. The rearrangement uses TRBV7-9 and TRBJ2-3; possibly TRBD1 for D (5 bases). CDR3 length: 16 residues. Germline V gives CDR1 SEHNR, CDR2 FQNEAQ (reference sequence). Trimming removed 5 bases at V and 12 bases at J, with 27 bases between.

This clonotype was seen a single time. The CDR3 coding sequence is TGTGCCAGCACTTATGCTGATGACAATCTCTTCCGGCATTTT. It codes for CASTYADDNLFRHF. The gene calls are TRBV7-9 and TRBJ1-5; D is uncertain. The V end was cut by 7 bases, the J end by 15 bases, with 25 bases between. The CDR3 length is 14 residues. Per germline, CDR1 SEHNR and CDR2 FQNEAQ (reference sequence).

V usage is TRBV7-4 and J usage is TRBJ1-2, with D uncertain. The CDR3 runs 12 residues. Germline CDR1 reads SGHVT; CDR2 reads SQSDAQ. Trimming cost V 5 bases and J 6 bases, with 10 bases left between them. CDR3 nucleotides: TGTGCCAGCAGCACGAGCGCGAATGGCTACACCTTC. Translated: CASSTSANGYTF.

On this clonotype itself: Since no conserved phenylalanine or tryptophan closes the CDR3, a read error is the likely cause. No DNA is shown, since the ends of the CDR3 on it are uncertain; the CDR3 is the one TCRdb lists. The V and J genes are TRBV19 and TRBJ2-2; the DNA was not compared with TRBD2, the D call given in the table. Counting both end residues, the CDR3 totals 16 amino acids. Germline lookup yields CDR1 LNHDA and CDR2 SQIVND (reference sequence). CDR3 loop: CASSARLAGTYEQYFV.

A few counts support this clonotype. This chain joins TRBV7-8 and TRBJ2-7, with a tentative D call TRBD1 (5 bases). Germline CDR1 SGHVS, CDR2 FQNEAQ. Trimming pared 0 bases from V and 4 bases from J, leaving 10 bases between. This CDR3 has 14 residues. The DNA of the CDR3 is TGTGCCAGCAGCTTAGCGGCAGGGTGGTACGAGCAGTACTTC. This sequence encodes CASSLAAGWYEQYF.

The genes are TRBV4-3 and TRBJ2-1, with 12 bases aligning to TRBD2. Trimming removed 1 base from V and 5 bases from J; junction bases left unmatched: 0. Looked up from germline, CDR1 is LGHNA and CDR2 is YSLEER. The CDR3 runs 15 residues. CDR3 sequence: CASSQGLAGDNEQFF. For the CDR3, the DNA is TGCGCCAGCAGCCAAGGACTAGCGGGAGACAATGAGCAGTTCTTC.

The genes are TRBV7-9 and TRBJ2-1; 7 bases map to TRBD2. Germline CDR1 is SEHNR and CDR2 is FQNEAQ (reference sequence). V was pared by 10 bases and J by 2 bases, with 11 bases of the junction left unmatched. The CDR3 runs to 15 residues. The CDR3 sequence is CANGIASGAYNEQFF. CDR3 nucleotides: TGTGCCAATGGGATAGCTAGCGGAGCCTACAATGAGCAGTTCTTC.

The chain employs TRBV7-3 and TRBJ2-3; 9 bases fit TRBD2. The germline CDR1 and CDR2 sequences are SGHTA and FQGTGA. The ends lost 4 bases at V and 13 bases at J; junction bases unmatched: 12. This CDR3 has 14 residues. DNA for the CDR3: TGTGCCAGCAGCTCAGCGGGAGGTCCAGATTCCAAGTATTTT. Translating it yields CASSSAGGPDSKYF.

The J gene is TRBJ2-3, the V gene TRBV7-3; 7 bases fit TRBD1. Germline V lookup: CDR1 SGHTA, CDR2 FQGTGA. The CDR3 length is 13 residues. Trimming removed 8 bases from V and 11 bases from J; junction bases left unmatched: 13. CDR3: CASSRGGTAVQYF. The CDR3, as DNA: TGTGCCAGCTCAAGAGGGGGCACCGCCGTGCAGTATTTT.

Remarks on this clonotype: Here the CDR3 omits its conserved ending phenylalanine or tryptophan, so a read error is the likely source. V gene TRBV7-8 combines with J gene TRBJ2-3; maybe TRBD1 (6 bases). The J call may be faulty, since TRBJ1-5 better matches the DNA end. Germline V gene lookup returns CDR1 SGHVS and CDR2 FQNEAQ. CDR3 size: 13 residues. The CDR3 sequence is CASSFGGGDAQHY. The CDR3 nucleotides are TGTGCCAGCAGCTTCGGGGGCGGAGACGCTCAGCATTAT.

This clonotype was recorded once. Since no conserved phenylalanine or tryptophan closes the CDR3, a read error is the likely cause. The DNA is left out, because the CDR3 cannot be placed on it with certainty; the CDR3 is given as TCRdb lists it. The chain is built from TRBV7-9 and TRBJ2-3; TRBD2 is the table's D call and was not checked against the DNA. The CDR3 is 13 amino acids long, termini counted. Germline V gives CDR1 SEHNR, CDR2 FQNEAQ (reference sequence). The CDR3 protein is CASSEAGGPDTHY.

The chain joins TRBV2 to TRBJ2-7; TRBD1 might be the D (5 bases). This CDR3 region has 15 residues. Germline CDR1 SNHLY, CDR2 FYNNEI. Trimming pared 8 bases from V and 6 bases from J, leaving 23 bases between. In DNA form, the CDR3 reads TGTGCCAGCGGCGTCTATGGCACAGGTAGACCCGAGCAGTACTTC. It specifies CASGVYGTGRPEQYF.